This T cell receptor (beta chain) was observed in a study of cytomegalovirus exposure and HLA in healthy donors. In regard to this clone: Its matching antigen is unknown.

PCR amplification relied on 60 Vbeta primers (plus 13 Jbeta primers). This table comes from immunoSEQ multiplex PCR, and its TCRdb copy is limited to in-frame clones, with some not included. Altogether under 150,000 clones are present, 82% being singletons, with the ten largest covering 0.95% to 1.5%. The CDR3 sequence is 13 residues long. V lost 2 bases and J lost 8, with 10 bases in between. The V gene's germline CDR1 is MGHDK and CDR2 SYGVNS. The study's findings and limits: Specific recognition of CMV antigens was confirmed in vitro for a few chains (all CMV-associated). Upon later analysis, TCR association rates were observed to vary by HLA locus, being highest for DRB1 and lowest for HLA-C. Many donors shared some public TCRs, even though most TCR sequences were rare.

The clonotype originates from a boy aged 10-17 years in good health and CMV-seronegative. Sequencing input: PBMCs. This chain joins TRBV25-1 and TRBJ1-3; unclear D gene. This chain's CDR3 is CASSEQGRDTIYF. The CDR3 DNA reads TGTGCCAGCAGTGAACAAGGGAGGGACACCATATATTTT.